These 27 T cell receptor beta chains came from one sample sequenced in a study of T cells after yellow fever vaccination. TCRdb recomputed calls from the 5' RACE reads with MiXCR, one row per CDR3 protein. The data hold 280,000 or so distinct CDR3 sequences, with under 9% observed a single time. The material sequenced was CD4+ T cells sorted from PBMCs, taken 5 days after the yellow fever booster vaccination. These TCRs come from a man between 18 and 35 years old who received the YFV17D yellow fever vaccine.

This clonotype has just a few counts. CDR3 nucleotides: TGTGCCAGCAGCGCTACAGGGGAGGTTGGCTACACCTTC. Translation: CASSATGEVGYTF. The chain couples TRBV9 to TRBJ1-2; 7 bases line up with TRBD1. V was clipped by 3 bases and J by 7 bases; unmatched bases: 6. Germline V gene sequence: CDR1 SGDLS, CDR2 YYNGEE. The CDR3 covers 13 residues.

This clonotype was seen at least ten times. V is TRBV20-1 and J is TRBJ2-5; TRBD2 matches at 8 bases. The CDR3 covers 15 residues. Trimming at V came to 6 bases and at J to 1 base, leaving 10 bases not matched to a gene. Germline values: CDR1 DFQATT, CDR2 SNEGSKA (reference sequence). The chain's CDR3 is CSANGGGGTQETQYF. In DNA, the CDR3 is TGCAGTGCCAACGGGGGCGGGGGGACCCAAGAGACCCAGTACTTC.

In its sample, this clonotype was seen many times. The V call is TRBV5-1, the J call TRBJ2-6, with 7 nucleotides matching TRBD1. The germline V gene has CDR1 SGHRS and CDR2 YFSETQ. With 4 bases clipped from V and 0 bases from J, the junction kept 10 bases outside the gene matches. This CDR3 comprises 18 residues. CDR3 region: CASSTWTGPLSGANVLTF. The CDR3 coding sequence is TGCGCCAGCAGCACTTGGACAGGACCCCTCTCTGGGGCCAACGTCCTGACTTTC. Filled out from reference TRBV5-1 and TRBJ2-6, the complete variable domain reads KAGVTQTPRYLIKTRGQQVTLSCSPISGHRSVSWYQQTPGQGLQFLFEYFSETQRNKGNFPGRFSGRQFSNSRSEMNVSTLELGDSALYLCASSTWTGPLSGANVLTFGAGSRLTVL.

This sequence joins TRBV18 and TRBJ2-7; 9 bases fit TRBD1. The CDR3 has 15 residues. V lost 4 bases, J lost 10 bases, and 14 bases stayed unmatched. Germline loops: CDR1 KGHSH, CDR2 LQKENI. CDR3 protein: CASSQGQGDISEQYF. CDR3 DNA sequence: TGTGCCAGCTCACAGGGACAGGGTGATATTTCGGAACAGTACTTC.

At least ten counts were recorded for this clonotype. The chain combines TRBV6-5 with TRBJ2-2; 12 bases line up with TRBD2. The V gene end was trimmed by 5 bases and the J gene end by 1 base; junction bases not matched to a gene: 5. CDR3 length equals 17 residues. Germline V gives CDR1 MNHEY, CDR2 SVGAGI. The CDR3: CASSRSGLAGNTGELFF. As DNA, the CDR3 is TGTGCCAGCAGTCGATCGGGACTAGCGGGGAACACCGGGGAGCTGTTTTTT.

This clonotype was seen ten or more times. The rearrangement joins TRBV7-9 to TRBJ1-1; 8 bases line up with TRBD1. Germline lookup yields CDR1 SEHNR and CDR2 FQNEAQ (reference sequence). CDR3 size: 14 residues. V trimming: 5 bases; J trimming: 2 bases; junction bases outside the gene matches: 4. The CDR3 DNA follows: TGTGCCAGCAGCCAGGGGGCTTCAAACACTGAAGCTTTCTTT. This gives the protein CASSQGASNTEAFF.

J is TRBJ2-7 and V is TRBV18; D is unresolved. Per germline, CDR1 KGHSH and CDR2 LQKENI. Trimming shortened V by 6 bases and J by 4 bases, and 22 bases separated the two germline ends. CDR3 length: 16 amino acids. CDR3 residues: CASSPGSGSLGYEQYV. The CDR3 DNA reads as TGTGCCAGCTCGCCGGGTTCGGGTTCTCTCGGTTACGAGCAGTACGTC.

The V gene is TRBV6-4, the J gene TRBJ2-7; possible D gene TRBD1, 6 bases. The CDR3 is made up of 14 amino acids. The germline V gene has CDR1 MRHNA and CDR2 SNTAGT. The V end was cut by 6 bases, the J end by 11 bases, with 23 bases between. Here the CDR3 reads CASRSRGQRRWKYV. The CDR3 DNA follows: TGTGCCAGCAGGTCCCGGGGACAAAGAAGGTGGAAGTACGTC.

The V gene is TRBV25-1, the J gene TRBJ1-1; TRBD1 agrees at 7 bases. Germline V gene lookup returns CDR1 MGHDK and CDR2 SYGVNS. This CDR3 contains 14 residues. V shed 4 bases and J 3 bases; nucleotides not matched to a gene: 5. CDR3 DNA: TGTGCCAGCAGTGGGACAGGACAGCACACTGAAGCTTTCTTT. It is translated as CASSGTGQHTEAFF.

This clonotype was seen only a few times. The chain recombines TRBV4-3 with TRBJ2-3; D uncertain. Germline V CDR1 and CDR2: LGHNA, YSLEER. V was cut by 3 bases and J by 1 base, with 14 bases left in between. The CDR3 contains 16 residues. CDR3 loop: CASSHDSSTGTDTQYF. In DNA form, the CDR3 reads TGCGCCAGCAGCCACGATAGCAGCACTGGCACAGATACGCAGTATTTT.

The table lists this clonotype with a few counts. The CDR3 loop reads CASSSEGSGISYEQYF. CDR3 DNA: TGTGCCAGCAGCTCGGAGGGTAGCGGCATCTCCTACGAGCAGTACTTC. This chain joins TRBV5-6 and TRBJ2-7; D is perhaps TRBD2 (6 bases). Trimming removed 3 bases at V and 0 bases at J, with 16 bases between. Germline V CDR1 and CDR2: SGHDT, YYEEEE. The CDR3 loop spans 16 amino acids.

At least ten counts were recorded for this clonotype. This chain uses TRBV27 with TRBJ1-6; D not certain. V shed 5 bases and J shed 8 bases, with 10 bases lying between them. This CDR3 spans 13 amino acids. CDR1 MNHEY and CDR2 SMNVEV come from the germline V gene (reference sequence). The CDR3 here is CASSLREYSPLHF. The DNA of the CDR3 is TGTGCCAGCAGTCTGCGAGAGTATTCACCCCTCCACTTT.

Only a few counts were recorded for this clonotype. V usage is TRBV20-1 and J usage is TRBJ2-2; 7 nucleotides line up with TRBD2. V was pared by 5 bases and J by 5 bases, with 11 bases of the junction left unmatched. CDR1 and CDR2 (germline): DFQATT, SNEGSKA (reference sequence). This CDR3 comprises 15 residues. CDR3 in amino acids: CSARRLAIRTGELFF. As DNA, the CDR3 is TGCAGTGCTCGCCGACTAGCAATAAGGACCGGGGAGCTGTTTTTT.

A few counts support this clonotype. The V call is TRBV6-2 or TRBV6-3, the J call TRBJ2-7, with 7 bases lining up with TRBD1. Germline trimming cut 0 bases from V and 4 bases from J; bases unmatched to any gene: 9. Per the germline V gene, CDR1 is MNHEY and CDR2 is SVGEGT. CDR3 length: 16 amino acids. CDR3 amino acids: CASSYSTTRGIYEQYF. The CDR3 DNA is TGTGCCAGCAGTTACTCGACGACCAGGGGGATATACGAGCAGTACTTC.

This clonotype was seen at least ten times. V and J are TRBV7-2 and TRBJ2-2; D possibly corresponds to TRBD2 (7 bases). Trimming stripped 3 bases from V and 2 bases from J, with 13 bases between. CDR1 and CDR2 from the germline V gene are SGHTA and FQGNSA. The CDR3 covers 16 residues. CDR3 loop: CASSFGGGGNTGELFF. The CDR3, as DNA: TGTGCCAGCAGCTTCGGCGGCGGGGGCAACACCGGGGAGCTGTTTTTT. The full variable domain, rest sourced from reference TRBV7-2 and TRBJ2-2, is GAGVSQSPSNKVTEKGKDVELRCDPISGHTALYWYRQSLGQGLEFLIYFQGNSAPDKSGLPSDRFSAERTGGSVSTLTIQRTQQEDSAVYLCASSFGGGGNTGELFFGEGSRLTVL.

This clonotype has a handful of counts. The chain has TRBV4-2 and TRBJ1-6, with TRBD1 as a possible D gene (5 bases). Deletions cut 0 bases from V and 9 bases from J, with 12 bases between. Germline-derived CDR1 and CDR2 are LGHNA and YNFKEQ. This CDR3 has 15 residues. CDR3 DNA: TGTGCCAGCAGCCAAGAGGTCGGGGGAGTTTCACCCCTCCACTTT. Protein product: CASSQEVGGVSPLHF.

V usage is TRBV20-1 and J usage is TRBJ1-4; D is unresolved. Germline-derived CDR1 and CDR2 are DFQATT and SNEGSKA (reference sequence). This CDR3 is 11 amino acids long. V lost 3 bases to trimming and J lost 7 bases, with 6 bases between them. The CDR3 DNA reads TGCAGTGCTAGGATGAGTGAAAAACTGTTTTTT. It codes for CSARMSEKLFF.

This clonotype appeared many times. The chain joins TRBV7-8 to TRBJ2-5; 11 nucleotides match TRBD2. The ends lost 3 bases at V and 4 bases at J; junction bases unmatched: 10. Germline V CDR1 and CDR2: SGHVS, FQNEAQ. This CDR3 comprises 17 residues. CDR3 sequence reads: CASSLGGASGGLETQYF. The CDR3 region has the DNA TGTGCCAGCAGCTTGGGTGGTGCTAGCGGGGGGTTAGAGACCCAGTACTTC.

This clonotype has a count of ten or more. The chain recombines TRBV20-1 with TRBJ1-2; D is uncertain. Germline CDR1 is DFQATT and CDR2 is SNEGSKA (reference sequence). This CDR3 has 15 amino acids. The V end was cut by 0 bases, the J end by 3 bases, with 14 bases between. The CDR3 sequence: CSARDPGIFHYGYTF. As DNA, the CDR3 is TGCAGTGCTAGAGATCCGGGGATTTTTCACTATGGCTACACCTTC.

The CDR3 is CASSFSGSGYTF. The CDR3 DNA reads TGTGCCAGCAGCTTTTCGGGATCTGGCTACACCTTC. The chain couples TRBV7-9 to TRBJ1-2; D unclear. In germline, CDR1 is SEHNR, CDR2 FQNEAQ (reference sequence). Trimming left V 3 bases short and J 7 bases short, with 9 bases between. The CDR3 is made up of 12 amino acids.

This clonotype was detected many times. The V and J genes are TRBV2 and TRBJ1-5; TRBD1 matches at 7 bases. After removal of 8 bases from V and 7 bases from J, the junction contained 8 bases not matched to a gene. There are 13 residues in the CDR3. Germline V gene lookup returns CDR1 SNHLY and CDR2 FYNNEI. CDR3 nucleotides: TGTGCCAGCGGCCAGGGGGGGTACCAGCCCCAGCATTTT. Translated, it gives CASGQGGYQPQHF.

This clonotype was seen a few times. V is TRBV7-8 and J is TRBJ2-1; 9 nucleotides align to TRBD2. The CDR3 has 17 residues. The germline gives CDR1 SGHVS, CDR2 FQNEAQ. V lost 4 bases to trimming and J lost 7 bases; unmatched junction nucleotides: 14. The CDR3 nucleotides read TGTGCCAGCAGCTCCACCCCGGCGGGGGGGCATTGGAATGAGCAGTTCTTC. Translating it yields CASSSTPAGGHWNEQFF.

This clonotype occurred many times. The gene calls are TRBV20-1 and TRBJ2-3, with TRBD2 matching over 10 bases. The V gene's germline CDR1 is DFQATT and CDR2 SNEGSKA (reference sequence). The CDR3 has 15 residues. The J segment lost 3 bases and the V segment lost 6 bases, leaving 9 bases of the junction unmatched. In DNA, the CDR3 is TGCAGTGCCAGCGGGGGGGCGGGTAAAACAGATACGCAGTATTTT. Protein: CSASGGAGKTDTQYF.

CDR3 sequence: CASSLGLGREQYV. The DNA for the CDR3 is TGCGCCAGCAGCTTGGGACTAGGGCGCGAGCAGTACGTC. The J gene is TRBJ2-7, the V gene TRBV5-1, with D maybe TRBD2 (6 bases). CDR1 is SGHRS and CDR2 is YFSETQ in the germline V gene. The V end lost 0 bases, the J end lost 6 bases, and 10 bases lay between the germline ends. This CDR3 region has 13 residues.

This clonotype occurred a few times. The CDR3 is CATRQASGKPQHF. DNA for the CDR3: TGTGCCACCCGACAGGCAAGCGGAAAGCCCCAGCATTTT. The rearrangement uses TRBV6-6 and TRBJ1-5; D is possibly TRBD1 (6 bases). The germline gives CDR1 MNHNY, CDR2 SVGAGI (reference sequence). The CDR3 spans 13 residues. The V and J ends lost 10 bases and 8 bases respectively, with 18 bases between them.

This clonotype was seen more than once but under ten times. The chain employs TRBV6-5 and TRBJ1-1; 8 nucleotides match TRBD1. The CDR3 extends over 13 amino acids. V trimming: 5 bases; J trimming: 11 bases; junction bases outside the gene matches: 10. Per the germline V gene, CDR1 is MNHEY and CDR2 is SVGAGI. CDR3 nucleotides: TGTGCCAGCAGTAATCGGCAGGGGGCAGGGGCTTTCTTT. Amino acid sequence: CASSNRQGAGAFF.

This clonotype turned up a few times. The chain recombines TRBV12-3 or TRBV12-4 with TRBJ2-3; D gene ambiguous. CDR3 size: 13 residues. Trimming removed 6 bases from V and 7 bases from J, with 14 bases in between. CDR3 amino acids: CASRPGQYNTQYF. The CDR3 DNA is TGTGCCAGCAGGCCGGGCCAATACAATACGCAGTATTTT.